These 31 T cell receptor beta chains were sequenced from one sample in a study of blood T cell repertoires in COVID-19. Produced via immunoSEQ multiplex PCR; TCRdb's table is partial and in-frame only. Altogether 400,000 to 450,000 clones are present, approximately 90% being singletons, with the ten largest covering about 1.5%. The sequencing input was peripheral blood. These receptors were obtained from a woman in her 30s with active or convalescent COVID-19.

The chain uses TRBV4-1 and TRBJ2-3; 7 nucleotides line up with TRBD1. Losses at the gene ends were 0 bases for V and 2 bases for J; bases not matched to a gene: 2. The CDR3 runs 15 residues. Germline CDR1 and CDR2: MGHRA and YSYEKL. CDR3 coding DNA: TGCGCCAGCAGCCAAGATACAGGGGTCACAGATACGCAGTATTTT. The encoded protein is CASSQDTGVTDTQYF.

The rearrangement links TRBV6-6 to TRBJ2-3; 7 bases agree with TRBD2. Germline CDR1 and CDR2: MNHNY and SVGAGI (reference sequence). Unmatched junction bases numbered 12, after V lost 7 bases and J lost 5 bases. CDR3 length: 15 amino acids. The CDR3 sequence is CASTERLALGDTQYF. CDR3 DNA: TGTGCCAGCACCGAAAGACTAGCCCTGGGAGATACGCAGTATTTT.

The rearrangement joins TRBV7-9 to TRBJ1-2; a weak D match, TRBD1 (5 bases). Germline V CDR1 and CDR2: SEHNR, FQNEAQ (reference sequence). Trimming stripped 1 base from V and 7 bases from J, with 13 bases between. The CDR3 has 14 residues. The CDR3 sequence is CASSLGVQDSGYTF. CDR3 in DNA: TGTGCCAGCAGCTTAGGGGTACAGGATAGTGGCTACACCTTC.

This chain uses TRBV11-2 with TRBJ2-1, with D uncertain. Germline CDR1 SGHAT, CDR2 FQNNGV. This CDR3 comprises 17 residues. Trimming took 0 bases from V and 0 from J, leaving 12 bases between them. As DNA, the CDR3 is TGTGCCAGCAGCTTAGATCTGAGCCGGAGCTCCTACAATGAGCAGTTCTTC. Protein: CASSLDLSRSSYNEQFF.

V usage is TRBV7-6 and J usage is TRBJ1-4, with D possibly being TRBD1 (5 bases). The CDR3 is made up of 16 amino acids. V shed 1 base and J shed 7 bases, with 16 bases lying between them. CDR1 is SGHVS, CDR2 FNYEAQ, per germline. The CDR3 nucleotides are TGTGCCAGCAGCTTAGGGCAGGGATGGCCAGGTGAAAAACTGTTTTTT. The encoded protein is CASSLGQGWPGEKLFF.

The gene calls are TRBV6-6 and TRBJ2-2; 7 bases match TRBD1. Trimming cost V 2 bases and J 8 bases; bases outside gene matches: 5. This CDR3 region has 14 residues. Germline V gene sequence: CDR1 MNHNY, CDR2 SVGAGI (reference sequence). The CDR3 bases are TGTGCCAGCAGTTACGAGGGGGCCGGGGGGGAGCTGTTTTTT. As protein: CASSYEGAGGELFF.

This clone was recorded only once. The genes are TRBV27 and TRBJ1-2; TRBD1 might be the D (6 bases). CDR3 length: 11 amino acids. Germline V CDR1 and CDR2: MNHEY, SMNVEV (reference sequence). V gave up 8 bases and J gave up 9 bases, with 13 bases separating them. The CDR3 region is CASGRTASYTF. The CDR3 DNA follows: TGTGCCAGCGGACGGACAGCCAGCTACACCTTC.

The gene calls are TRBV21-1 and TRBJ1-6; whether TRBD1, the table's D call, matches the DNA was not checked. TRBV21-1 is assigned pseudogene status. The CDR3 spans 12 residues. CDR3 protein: CASPRDTSPLHF. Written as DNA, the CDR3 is TGTGCCAGCCCCAGGGACACTTCACCCCTCCACTTT.

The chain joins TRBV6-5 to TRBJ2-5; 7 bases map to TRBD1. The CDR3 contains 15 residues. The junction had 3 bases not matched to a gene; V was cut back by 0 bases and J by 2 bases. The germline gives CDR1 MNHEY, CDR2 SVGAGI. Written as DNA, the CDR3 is TGTGCCAGCAGTTACTCGAGGGGGCCGCAAGAGACCCAGTACTTC. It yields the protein CASSYSRGPQETQYF.

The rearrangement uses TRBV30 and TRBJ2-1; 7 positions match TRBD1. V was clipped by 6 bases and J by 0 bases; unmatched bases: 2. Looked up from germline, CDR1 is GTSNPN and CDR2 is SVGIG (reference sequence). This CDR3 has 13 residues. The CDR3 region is CACDRDSYNEQFF. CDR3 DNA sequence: TGTGCCTGCGACAGGGACTCCTACAATGAGCAGTTCTTC.

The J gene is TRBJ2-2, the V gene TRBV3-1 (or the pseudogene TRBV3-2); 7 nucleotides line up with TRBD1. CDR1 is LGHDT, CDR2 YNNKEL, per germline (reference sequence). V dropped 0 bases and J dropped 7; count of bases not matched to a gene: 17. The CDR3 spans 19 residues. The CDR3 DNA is TGTGCCAGCAGCCAAGATGGGTTAGGGAGACAGGGTCCCGGCGGGGAGCTGTTTTTT. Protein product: CASSQDGLGRQGPGGELFF.

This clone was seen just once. The CDR3 bases are TGTGCCACCGAGGATACACCCCAGGGGGCTGGAAACACCATATATTTT. Amino acids: CATEDTPQGAGNTIYF. This chain links TRBV15 with TRBJ1-3; TRBD1 aligns across 7 bases. The CDR3 has 16 residues. J was trimmed by 2 bases and V by 8 bases; bases with no gene match: 12. Germline V gene data show CDR1 as LNHNV and CDR2 as YYDKDF (reference sequence).

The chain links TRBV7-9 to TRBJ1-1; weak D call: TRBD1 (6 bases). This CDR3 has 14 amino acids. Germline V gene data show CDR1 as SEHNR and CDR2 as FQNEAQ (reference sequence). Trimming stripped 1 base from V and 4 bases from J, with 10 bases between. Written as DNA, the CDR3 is TGTGCCAGCAGCTTAGACCAGGGGAGCACTGAAGCTTTCTTT. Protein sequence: CASSLDQGSTEAFF.

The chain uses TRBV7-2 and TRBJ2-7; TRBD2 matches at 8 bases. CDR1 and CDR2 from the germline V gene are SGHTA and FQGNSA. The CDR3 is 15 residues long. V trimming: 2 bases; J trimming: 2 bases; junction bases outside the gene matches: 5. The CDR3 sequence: CASSLFSGETYEQYF. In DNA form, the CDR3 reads TGTGCCAGCAGCTTATTTAGCGGGGAAACCTACGAGCAGTACTTC.

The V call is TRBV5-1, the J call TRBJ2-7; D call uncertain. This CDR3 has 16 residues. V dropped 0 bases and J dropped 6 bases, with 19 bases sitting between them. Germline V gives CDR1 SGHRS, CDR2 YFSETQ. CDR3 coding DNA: TGCGCCAGCAGCTTGGATGTTCCCGCGAGTAGCTTCGAGCAGTACTTC. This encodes CASSLDVPASSFEQYF.

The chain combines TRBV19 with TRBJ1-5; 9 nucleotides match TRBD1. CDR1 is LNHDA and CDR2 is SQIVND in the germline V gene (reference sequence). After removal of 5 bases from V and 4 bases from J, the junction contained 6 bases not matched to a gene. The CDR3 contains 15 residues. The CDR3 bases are TGTGCCAGTAGTGGGGGACAGGGCTTGAATCAGCCCCAGCATTTT. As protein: CASSGGQGLNQPQHF. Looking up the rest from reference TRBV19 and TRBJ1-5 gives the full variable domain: DGGITQSPKYLFRKEGQNVTLSCEQNLNHDAMYWYRQDPGQGLRLIYYSQIVNDFQKGDIAEGYSVSREKKESFPLTVTSAQKNPTAFYLCASSGGQGLNQPQHFGDGTRLSIL.

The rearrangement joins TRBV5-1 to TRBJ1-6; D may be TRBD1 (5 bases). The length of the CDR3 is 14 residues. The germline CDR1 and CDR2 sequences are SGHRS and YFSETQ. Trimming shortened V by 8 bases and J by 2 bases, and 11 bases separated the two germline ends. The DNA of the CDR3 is TGCGCCAGGGCCAGACAGACCTATAATTCACCCCTCCACTTT. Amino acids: CARARQTYNSPLHF.

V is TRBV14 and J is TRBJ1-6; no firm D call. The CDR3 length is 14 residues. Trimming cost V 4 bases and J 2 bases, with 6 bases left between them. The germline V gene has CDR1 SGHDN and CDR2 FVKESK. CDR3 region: CASSRGPYNSPLHF. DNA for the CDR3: TGTGCCAGCAGCCGAGGGCCCTATAATTCACCCCTCCACTTT.

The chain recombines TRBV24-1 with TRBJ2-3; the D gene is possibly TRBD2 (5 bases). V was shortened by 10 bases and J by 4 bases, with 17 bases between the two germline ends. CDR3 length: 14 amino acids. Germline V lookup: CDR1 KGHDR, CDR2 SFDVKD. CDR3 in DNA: TGTGCCACTACCCGGGGTCCTCGGGCAGATACGCAGTATTTT. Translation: CATTRGPRADTQYF.

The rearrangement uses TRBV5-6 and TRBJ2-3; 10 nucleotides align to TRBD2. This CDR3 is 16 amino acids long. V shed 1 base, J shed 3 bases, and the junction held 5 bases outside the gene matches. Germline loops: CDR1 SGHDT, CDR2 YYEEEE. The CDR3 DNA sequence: TGTGCCAGCAGCTTGTTTCCAGCGGGGGGGACAGATACGCAGTATTTT. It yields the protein CASSLFPAGGTDTQYF.

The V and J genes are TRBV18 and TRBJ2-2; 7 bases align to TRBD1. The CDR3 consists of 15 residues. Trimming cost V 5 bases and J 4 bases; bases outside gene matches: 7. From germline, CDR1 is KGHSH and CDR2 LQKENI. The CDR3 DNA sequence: TGTGCCAGCTCAACAGGGGAGCAGGCCACCGGGGAGCTGTTTTTT. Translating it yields CASSTGEQATGELFF.

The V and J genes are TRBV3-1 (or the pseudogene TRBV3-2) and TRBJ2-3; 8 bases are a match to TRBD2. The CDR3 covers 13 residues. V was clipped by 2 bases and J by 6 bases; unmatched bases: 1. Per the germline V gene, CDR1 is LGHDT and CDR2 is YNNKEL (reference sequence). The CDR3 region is CASSQRTSDTQYF. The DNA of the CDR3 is TGTGCCAGCAGCCAAAGGACTAGCGATACGCAGTATTTT.

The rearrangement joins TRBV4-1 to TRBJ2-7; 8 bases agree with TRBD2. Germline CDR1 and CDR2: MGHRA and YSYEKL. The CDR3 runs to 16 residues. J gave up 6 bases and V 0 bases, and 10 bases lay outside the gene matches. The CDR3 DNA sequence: TGCGCCAGCAGCCAAGATGCGAGCGGGGGCTTCGGCGAGCAGTACTTC. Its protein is CASSQDASGGFGEQYF.

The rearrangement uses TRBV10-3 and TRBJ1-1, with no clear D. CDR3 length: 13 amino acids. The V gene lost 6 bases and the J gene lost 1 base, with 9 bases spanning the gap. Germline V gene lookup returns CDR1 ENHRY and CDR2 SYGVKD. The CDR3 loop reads CAISREANTEAFF. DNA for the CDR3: TGTGCCATCAGCCGGGAGGCGAACACTGAAGCTTTCTTT.

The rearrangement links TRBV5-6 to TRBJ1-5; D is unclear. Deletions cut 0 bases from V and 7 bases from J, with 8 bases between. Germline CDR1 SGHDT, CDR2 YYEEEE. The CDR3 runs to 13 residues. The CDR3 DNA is TGTGCCAGCAGCTTGGGAGCGGGACAGCCCCAGCATTTT. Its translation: CASSLGAGQPQHF.

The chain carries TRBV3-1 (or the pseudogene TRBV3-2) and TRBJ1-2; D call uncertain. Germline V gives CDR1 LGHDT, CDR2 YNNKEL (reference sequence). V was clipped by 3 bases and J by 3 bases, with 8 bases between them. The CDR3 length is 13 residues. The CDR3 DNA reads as TGTGCCAGCAGCCATGGGAGTTACTATGGCTACACCTTC. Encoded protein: CASSHGSYYGYTF.

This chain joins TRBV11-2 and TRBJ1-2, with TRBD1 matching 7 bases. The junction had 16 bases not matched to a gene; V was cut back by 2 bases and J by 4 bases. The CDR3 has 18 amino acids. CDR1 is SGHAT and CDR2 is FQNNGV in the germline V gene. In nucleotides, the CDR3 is TGTGCCAGCAGCTTACCTCAATTGGACAGGTTCAATCGCTATGGCTACACCTTC. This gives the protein CASSLPQLDRFNRYGYTF.

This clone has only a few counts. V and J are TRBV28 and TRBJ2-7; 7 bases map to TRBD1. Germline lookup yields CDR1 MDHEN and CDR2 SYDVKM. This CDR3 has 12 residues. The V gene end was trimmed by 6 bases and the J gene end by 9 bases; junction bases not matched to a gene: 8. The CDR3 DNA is TGTGCCAGCAGAGAAGGGGGCGCCGGGCAGTACTTC. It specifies CASREGGAGQYF.

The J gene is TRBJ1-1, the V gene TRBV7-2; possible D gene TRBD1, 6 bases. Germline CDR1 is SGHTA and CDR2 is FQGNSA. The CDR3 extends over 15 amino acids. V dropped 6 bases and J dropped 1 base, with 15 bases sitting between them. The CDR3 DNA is TGTGCCAGCAGGCCTAGACAGGCCCCGAACACTGAAGCTTTCTTT. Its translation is CASRPRQAPNTEAFF.

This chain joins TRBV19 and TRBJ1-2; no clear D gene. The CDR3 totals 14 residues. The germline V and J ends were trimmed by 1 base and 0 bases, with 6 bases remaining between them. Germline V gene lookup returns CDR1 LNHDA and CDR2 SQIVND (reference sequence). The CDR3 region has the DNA TGTGCCAGTAGTATAGTTTCGGCTAACTATGGCTACACCTTC. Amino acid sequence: CASSIVSANYGYTF.

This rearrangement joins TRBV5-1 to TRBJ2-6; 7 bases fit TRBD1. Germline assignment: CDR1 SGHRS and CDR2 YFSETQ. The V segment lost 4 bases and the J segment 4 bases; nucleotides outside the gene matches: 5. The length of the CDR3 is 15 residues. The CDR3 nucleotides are TGCGCCAGCAGCCAGACAGGGATCGGGGCCAACGTCCTGACTTTC. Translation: CASSQTGIGANVLTF. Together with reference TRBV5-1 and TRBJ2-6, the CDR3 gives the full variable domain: KAGVTQTPRYLIKTRGQQVTLSCSPISGHRSVSWYQQTPGQGLQFLFEYFSETQRNKGNFPGRFSGRQFSNSRSEMNVSTLELGDSALYLCASSQTGIGANVLTFGAGSRLTVL.